Shown below are 2 T cell receptor beta chains from a single sample sequenced in a study of blood T cell repertoires in COVID-19. The method was immunoSEQ multiplex PCR; TCRdb's version includes in-frame clones alone and lacks a portion of them. Among over 400,000 clones listed, less than 90% were seen once. Sequenced input: peripheral blood. The origin of the receptors is a woman aged 45-65 years with COVID-19, enrolled during active disease.

V is TRBV7-9 and J is TRBJ1-6; D is ambiguous. The V end lost 1 base, the J end lost 9 bases, and 4 bases lay between the germline ends. The CDR3 runs 12 residues. Germline-derived CDR1 and CDR2 are SEHNR and FQNEAQ (reference sequence). This CDR3 reads CASSLGRSPLHF. The DNA of the CDR3 is TGTGCCAGCAGCTTAGGTCGTTCACCCCTCCACTTT. Using reference TRBV7-9 and TRBJ1-6 for the parts outside the CDR3, the full variable domain is DTGVSQNPRHKITKRGQNVTFRCDPISEHNRLYWYRQTLGQGPEFLTYFQNEAQLEKSRLLSDRFSAERPKGSFSTLEIQRTEQGDSAMYLCASSLGRSPLHFGNGTRLTVT.

A word on this clone: At the DNA level, this CDR3 is encoded by other sequences in the same sample as well. The chain has TRBV5-1 and TRBJ2-3, with TRBD1 identical over 7 bases. Losses at the gene ends were 3 bases for V and 6 bases for J; bases not matched to a gene: 7. Germline-derived CDR1 and CDR2 are SGHRS and YFSETQ. CDR3 size: 14 residues. The CDR3 loop is CASSSGQPTDTQYF. As DNA, the CDR3 is TGCGCCAGCAGCTCGGGACAGCCTACGGATACGCAGTATTTT.